Presented here are 21 T cell receptor beta chains from one specimen sequenced in a study of blood T cell repertoires in COVID-19. Produced via immunoSEQ multiplex PCR; TCRdb's table is partial and in-frame only. Of fewer than 350,000 clones in the sample, 85% were seen once. The sample comprised peripheral blood. The receptors originated from a human donor in a cohort sampled during active COVID-19.

The rearrangement uses TRBV27 and TRBJ2-7; 8 bases fit TRBD1. The J segment lost 0 bases and the V segment lost 2 bases, leaving 3 bases of the junction unmatched. The CDR3 is made up of 15 amino acids. Germline loops: CDR1 MNHEY, CDR2 SMNVEV (reference sequence). Written as DNA, the CDR3 is TGTGCCAGCAGTTTAGTCAGGGGGCCCTCCTACGAGCAGTACTTC. Translated: CASSLVRGPSYEQYF.

Turning to this clone: Sequence at one end of the junction differs from germline and may be a read error. This chain joins TRBV5-4 and TRBJ2-7; D is possibly TRBD1 (6 bases). The CDR3 sequence is 16 residues long. Germline CDR1 SGHNT, CDR2 YYREEE (reference sequence). The CDR3 DNA reads TGTGCCAGCAGCTTTCGGGTAACAGGGTTCTCCTCCGAGCAGTACTTC. As protein: CASSFRVTGFSSEQYF.

This sequence joins TRBV25-1 and TRBJ2-7; D unclear. Germline CDR1 MGHDK, CDR2 SYGVNS. This CDR3 is 12 amino acids long. The germline V and J ends were trimmed by 4 bases and 9 bases, with 13 bases remaining between them. The CDR3 here is CASSARLFRQYF. DNA for the CDR3: TGTGCCAGCAGTGCCCGACTTTTCCGGCAGTACTTC.

V gene TRBV28 combines with J gene TRBJ1-4; TRBD1 is a possible D gene (5 bases). The V gene lost 6 bases and the J gene lost 3 bases, with 8 bases spanning the gap. Looked up from germline, CDR1 is MDHEN and CDR2 is SYDVKM. The CDR3 contains 13 residues. The DNA of the CDR3 is TGTGCCAGCAGGACAGACCCTAATGAAAAACTGTTTTTT. This gives the protein CASRTDPNEKLFF.

The CDR3, as DNA: TGTGCCAGCAGCTTAGTGGTTCTAGCGGGGACTGACAATGAGCAGTTCTTC. Protein product: CASSLVVLAGTDNEQFF. The chain carries TRBV7-9 and TRBJ2-1, with 9 bases identical to TRBD2. V shed 1 base, J shed 5 bases, and the junction held 9 bases outside the gene matches. Germline CDR1 reads SEHNR; CDR2 reads FQNEAQ (reference sequence). This CDR3 has 17 residues.

The chain joins TRBV5-1 to TRBJ1-3; possible D gene TRBD1, 5 bases. The V gene's germline CDR1 is SGHRS and CDR2 YFSETQ. Trimming cost V 0 bases and J 1 base, with 5 bases left between them. The CDR3 loop spans 14 amino acids. The CDR3 sequence is CASSLGQSGNTIYF. The DNA of the CDR3 is TGCGCCAGCAGCTTGGGACAGTCTGGAAACACCATATATTTT. The complete variable domain, with remaining parts taken from reference TRBV5-1 and TRBJ1-3, reads KAGVTQTPRYLIKTRGQQVTLSCSPISGHRSVSWYQQTPGQGLQFLFEYFSETQRNKGNFPGRFSGRQFSNSRSEMNVSTLELGDSALYLCASSLGQSGNTIYFGEGSWLTVV.

This clone was picked up one time. The chain couples TRBV10-3 to TRBJ1-3; 7 bases match TRBD1. The germline CDR1 and CDR2 sequences are ENHRY and SYGVKD. The CDR3 runs to 16 residues. V lost 10 bases and J lost 1; bases outside the gene matches: 13. The chain's CDR3 is CATWAGGKLSGNTIYF. CDR3 sequence (DNA): TGTGCCACGTGGGCAGGGGGGAAACTATCTGGAAACACCATATATTTT.

This rearrangement joins TRBV20-1 to TRBJ2-5, with TRBD2 matching 9 bases. CDR1 and CDR2 (germline): DFQATT, SNEGSKA (reference sequence). J was trimmed by 4 bases and V by 3 bases; bases with no gene match: 9. CDR3 length: 15 residues. CDR3 sequence: CSASRLAEIGETQYF. The CDR3 DNA follows: TGCAGTGCTAGTCGACTAGCGGAAATCGGAGAGACCCAGTACTTC.

The chain couples TRBV9 to TRBJ2-5; possible D gene TRBD2, 6 bases. V lost 3 bases and J 1 base, leaving 7 bases between the germline ends. Looked up from germline, CDR1 is SGDLS and CDR2 is YYNGEE. The CDR3 has 13 residues. The CDR3 here is CASSGGGQETQYF. As DNA, the CDR3 is TGTGCCAGCAGCGGGGGAGGCCAAGAGACCCAGTACTTC.

The chain uses TRBV6-5 and TRBJ2-7; possibly TRBD2 for D (6 bases). CDR3 length equals 15 residues. Trimming took off 3 bases at V and 2 bases at J, with 14 bases between the two ends. Germline V gives CDR1 MNHEY, CDR2 SVGAGI. Here the CDR3 DNA reads TGTGCCAGCAGTTATGTGTGGGGGGTGACCTACGAGCAGTACTTC. It specifies CASSYVWGVTYEQYF.

This clone was seen a handful of times. This chain links TRBV19 with TRBJ1-2; 7 positions agree with TRBD1. Germline V gene lookup returns CDR1 LNHDA and CDR2 SQIVND (reference sequence). J was trimmed by 8 bases and V by 3 bases; bases with no gene match: 12. CDR3 size: 15 residues. The CDR3 sequence: CASSIETGTLWGYTF. The CDR3 DNA follows: TGTGCCAGTAGTATTGAGACAGGGACTCTGTGGGGCTACACCTTC.

The genes are TRBV18 and TRBJ2-1; 10 positions match TRBD1. V lost 4 bases and J lost 8; bases outside the gene matches: 5. Germline CDR1 KGHSH, CDR2 LQKENI. CDR3 length: 14 residues. DNA of the CDR3: TGTGCCAGCTCACAAGGGACAGGGGTGGATGAGCAGTTCTTC. Translation gives CASSQGTGVDEQFF.

The chain joins TRBV28 to TRBJ2-6, with no clear D. Trimming removed 6 bases at V and 2 bases at J, with 8 bases between. This CDR3 spans 14 amino acids. CDR1 and CDR2 from the germline V gene are MDHEN and SYDVKM. The CDR3 is CASRTFAGANVLTF. The CDR3 DNA reads TGTGCCAGCAGAACATTTGCTGGGGCCAACGTCCTGACTTTC. The full variable domain, with the rest looked up from reference TRBV28 and TRBJ2-6, is DVKVTQSSRYLVKRTGEKVFLECVQDMDHENMFWYRQDPGLGLRLIYFSYDVKMKEKGDIPEGYSVSREKKERFSLILESASTNQTSMYLCASRTFAGANVLTFGAGSRLTVL.

This clone was counted a few times. This sequence joins TRBV15 and TRBJ2-5; 9 nucleotides match TRBD2. The junction had 5 bases not matched to a gene; V was cut back by 5 bases and J by 4 bases. Germline V gene lookup returns CDR1 LNHNV and CDR2 YYDKDF (reference sequence). The CDR3 spans 14 residues. The CDR3 DNA sequence: TGTGCCACCAGCTCGCGGGGGGGCTCAGAGACCCAGTACTTC. It yields the protein CATSSRGGSETQYF. Full variable domain (outside the CDR3, taken from reference TRBV15 and TRBJ2-5): DAMVIQNPRYQVTQFGKPVTLSCSQTLNHNVMYWYQQKSSQAPKLLFHYYDKDFNNEADTPDNFQSRRPNTSFCFLDIRSPGLGDTAMYLCATSSRGGSETQYFGPGTRLLVL.

The chain carries TRBV27 and TRBJ1-2; D unresolved. The germline gives CDR1 MNHEY, CDR2 SMNVEV (reference sequence). The CDR3 runs 13 residues. With 3 bases removed from V and 6 bases from J, the gap between germline ends came to 11 bases. The chain's CDR3 is CASSFTGIDGYTF. CDR3 nucleotide sequence: TGTGCCAGCAGTTTTACCGGGATCGATGGCTACACCTTC.

The J gene is TRBJ1-2, the V gene TRBV12-5; tentatively, D is TRBD1 (5 bases). CDR3 size: 14 residues. The germline V gene has CDR1 LGHNT and CDR2 FRNRAP. Between the trimmed V and J ends, which lost 7 bases and 8 bases, there was a span of 20 bases. CDR3 in amino acids: CASARLGQGKGYTF. In nucleotides, the CDR3 is TGTGCTAGTGCCCGGCTAGGGCAGGGTAAAGGCTACACCTTC.

This chain links TRBV27 with TRBJ1-5; tentative D call: TRBD1 (5 bases). Germline lookup yields CDR1 MNHEY and CDR2 SMNVEV (reference sequence). The CDR3 length is 14 residues. The ends were cut back, 2 bases at V and 7 bases at J, with 12 bases in the middle. The CDR3 DNA reads TGTGCCAGCAGTTTACTTGGGGCGCAACAGCCCCAGCATTTT. It yields the protein CASSLLGAQQPQHF.

The chain joins TRBV9 to TRBJ2-7; D not resolved. The germline gives CDR1 SGDLS, CDR2 YYNGEE. Trimming shortened V by 4 bases and J by 1 base, and 9 bases separated the two germline ends. The length of the CDR3 is 13 residues. In DNA form, the CDR3 reads TGTGCCAGCAGCCTAACCGAGTCCTACGAGCAGTACTTC. This encodes CASSLTESYEQYF.

V and J are TRBV5-6 and TRBJ1-5, with D hard to call. The CDR3 is 16 residues long. Germline loops: CDR1 SGHDT, CDR2 YYEEEE. The ends were cut back, 0 bases at V and 0 bases at J, with 10 bases in the middle. This chain's CDR3 is CASSLAIEYSNQPQHF. CDR3 in DNA: TGTGCCAGCAGCTTGGCTATTGAGTATAGCAATCAGCCCCAGCATTTT.

This clone has a single count. This rearrangement joins TRBV10-3 to TRBJ2-1; TRBD2 might be the D (6 bases). Germline V gene sequence: CDR1 ENHRY, CDR2 SYGVKD. This CDR3 has 15 residues. The ends were cut back, 0 bases at V and 6 bases at J, with 12 bases in the middle. CDR3 sequence (DNA): TGTGCCATCAGTGAGTCCCACAACGGGGGCAATGAGCAGTTCTTC. Amino acid sequence: CAISESHNGGNEQFF.

A few counts support this clone. The V and J genes are TRBV12-5 and TRBJ1-5, with D possibly being TRBD1 (6 bases). This CDR3 comprises 17 residues. Germline lookup yields CDR1 LGHNT and CDR2 FRNRAP. Trimming shortened V by 0 bases and J by 0 bases, and 12 bases separated the two germline ends. The CDR3 protein is CASGLVRTEDSNQPQHF. The CDR3 bases are TGTGCTAGTGGTTTGGTAAGGACAGAAGATAGCAATCAGCCCCAGCATTTT.